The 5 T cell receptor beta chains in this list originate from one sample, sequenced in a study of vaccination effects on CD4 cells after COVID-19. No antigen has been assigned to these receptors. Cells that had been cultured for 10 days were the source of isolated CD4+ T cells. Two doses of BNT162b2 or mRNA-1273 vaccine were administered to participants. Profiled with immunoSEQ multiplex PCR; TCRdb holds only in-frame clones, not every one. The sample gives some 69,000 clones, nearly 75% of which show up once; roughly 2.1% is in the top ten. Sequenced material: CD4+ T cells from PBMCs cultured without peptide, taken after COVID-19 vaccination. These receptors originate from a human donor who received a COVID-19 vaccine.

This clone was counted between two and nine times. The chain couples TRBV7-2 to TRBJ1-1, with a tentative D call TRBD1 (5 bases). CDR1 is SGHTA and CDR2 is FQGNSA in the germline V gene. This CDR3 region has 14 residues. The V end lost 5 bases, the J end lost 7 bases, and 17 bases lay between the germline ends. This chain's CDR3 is CASSPAGGWGEAFF. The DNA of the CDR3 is TGTGCCAGCAGCCCCGCGGGGGGTTGGGGTGAAGCTTTCTTT. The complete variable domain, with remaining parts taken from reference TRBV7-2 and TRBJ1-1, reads GAGVSQSPSNKVTEKGKDVELRCDPISGHTALYWYRQSLGQGLEFLIYFQGNSAPDKSGLPSDRFSAERTGGSVSTLTIQRTQQEDSAVYLCASSPAGGWGEAFFGQGTRLTVV.

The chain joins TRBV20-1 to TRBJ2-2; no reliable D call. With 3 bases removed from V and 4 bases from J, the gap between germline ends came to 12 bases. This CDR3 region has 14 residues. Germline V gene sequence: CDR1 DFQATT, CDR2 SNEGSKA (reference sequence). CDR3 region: CSASPGSGTGELFF. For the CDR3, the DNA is TGCAGTGCTAGTCCCGGGTCGGGCACCGGGGAGCTGTTTTTT.

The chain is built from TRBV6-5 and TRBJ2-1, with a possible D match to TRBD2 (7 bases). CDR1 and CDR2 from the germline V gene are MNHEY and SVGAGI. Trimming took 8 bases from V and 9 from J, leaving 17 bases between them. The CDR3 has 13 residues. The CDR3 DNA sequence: TGTGCCAGCGATGGGACACCGGGGGGTGAGCAGTTCTTC. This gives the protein CASDGTPGGEQFF.

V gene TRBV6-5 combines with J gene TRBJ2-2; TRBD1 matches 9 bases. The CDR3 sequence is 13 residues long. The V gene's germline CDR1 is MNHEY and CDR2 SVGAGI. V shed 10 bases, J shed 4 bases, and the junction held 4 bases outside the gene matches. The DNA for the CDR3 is TGTGCCACCGGACAGGGGATCACCGGGGAGCTGTTTTTT. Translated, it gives CATGQGITGELFF.

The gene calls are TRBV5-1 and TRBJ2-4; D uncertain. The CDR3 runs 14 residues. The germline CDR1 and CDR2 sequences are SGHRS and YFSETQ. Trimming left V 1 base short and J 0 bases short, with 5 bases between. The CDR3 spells CASSLSIAKNIQYF. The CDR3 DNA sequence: TGCGCCAGCAGCTTGAGTATAGCCAAAAACATTCAGTACTTC.